The 17 T cell receptor beta chains presented below share a single source sample, sequenced in a study of T cell responses to AZD1222 COVID-19 vaccine. This table comes from immunoSEQ multiplex PCR, and its TCRdb copy is limited to in-frame clones, with some not included. The sample includes 100,000 to 150,000 clones, more than 85% seen only once; the top ten take 8.5% to 14%. The source material was peripheral blood, sampled on day 0 of MenACWY control vaccination. The receptors come from an adult in good health.

The chain uses TRBV4-1 and TRBJ1-1; possible D gene TRBD1, 5 bases. Per germline, CDR1 MGHRA and CDR2 YSYEKL. Trimming cost V 0 bases and J 13 bases, with 24 bases left between them. CDR3 length: 16 amino acids. The CDR3 coding sequence is TGCGCCAGCAGCCAAGAGTCCAGGGAAGTTTCAATTGAGCGTTTCTTT. The encoded protein is CASSQESREVSIERFF.

The rearrangement uses TRBV12-3 or TRBV12-4 and TRBJ1-2; D perhaps matches TRBD1 (6 bases). The V and J ends lost 3 bases and 3 bases respectively, with 8 bases between them. The CDR3 loop spans 13 amino acids. CDR3 region: CASSFSGDYGYTF. The CDR3 nucleotides are TGTGCCAGCAGTTTTTCAGGGGACTATGGCTACACCTTC.

The V and J genes are TRBV6-1 and TRBJ1-2; 12 bases are a match to TRBD1. Trimming cost V 2 bases and J 8 bases; bases outside gene matches: 9. Germline CDR1 MNHNS, CDR2 SASEGT. This CDR3 comprises 16 residues. CDR3 in DNA: TGTGCCAGCAGTGAAATTTCGGGACAGGGGGCGCGAGGCTACACCTTC. Protein: CASSEISGQGARGYTF.

V gene TRBV9 combines with J gene TRBJ2-1; no clear D gene. Germline V lookup: CDR1 SGDLS, CDR2 YYNGEE. The CDR3 is 18 residues long. Trimming took off 3 bases at V and 3 bases at J, with 22 bases between the two ends. CDR3 DNA: TGTGCCAGCAGCGCGCCCCTTGACGAGCGCCCAAACTACAATGAGCAGTTCTTC. As protein: CASSAPLDERPNYNEQFF.

The chain uses TRBV18 and TRBJ2-7; 8 bases match TRBD2. The V and J ends lost 0 bases and 2 bases, in that order; junction bases with no gene match: 9. The CDR3 is 17 amino acids. Germline loops: CDR1 KGHSH, CDR2 LQKENI. CDR3 residues: CASSPPGASGGPYEQYF. The CDR3 DNA reads as TGTGCCAGCTCACCACCGGGGGCAAGCGGGGGACCCTACGAGCAGTACTTC.

Turning to this clone: It is likely a read error, because the conserved phenylalanine at the end of the CDR3 is missing. This chain links TRBV3-1 (or the pseudogene TRBV3-2) with TRBJ1-2, with 9 bases matching TRBD1. V was clipped by 2 bases and J by 5 bases; unmatched bases: 6. CDR3 length: 15 residues. Germline loops: CDR1 LGHDT, CDR2 YNNKEL (reference sequence). The CDR3 DNA sequence: TGTGCCAGCAGCCAAATAGGACAGGGGTCTTATGGCTACACCCTC. Protein product: CASSQIGQGSYGYTL.

The V call is TRBV6-1, the J call TRBJ2-2; D is unclear. Trimming shortened V by 3 bases and J by 0 bases, and 2 bases separated the two germline ends. The CDR3 is 13 residues long. CDR1 and CDR2 from the germline V gene are MNHNS and SASEGT. This chain's CDR3 is CASSDANTGELFF. The CDR3 nucleotides read TGTGCCAGCAGTGACGCGAACACCGGGGAGCTGTTTTTT.

The chain combines TRBV10-3 with TRBJ2-7; 9 positions match TRBD2. The junction had 7 bases not matched to a gene; V was cut back by 7 bases and J by 3 bases. The CDR3 totals 14 residues. Germline V CDR1 and CDR2: ENHRY, SYGVKD. The CDR3 nucleotides read TGTGCCATCAATTCGGCTAGCGGGGTCTACGAGCAGTACTTC. It translates to CAINSASGVYEQYF.

The chain links TRBV5-1 to TRBJ2-1; TRBD2 might be the D (5 bases). The germline V gene encodes CDR1 SGHRS and CDR2 YFSETQ. Trimming stripped 6 bases from V and 0 bases from J, with 13 bases between. This CDR3 is 15 amino acids long. The CDR3 DNA sequence: TGCGCCAGCAAGCCTCGGGATCCCTCCTACAATGAGCAGTTCTTC. Protein: CASKPRDPSYNEQFF.

This rearrangement joins TRBV14 to TRBJ2-1, with 7 bases fitting TRBD1. This CDR3 is built from 17 residues. V was pared by 3 bases and J by 7 bases, with 15 bases of the junction left unmatched. Germline V gives CDR1 SGHDN, CDR2 FVKESK. The CDR3 DNA follows: TGTGCCAGCAGCCACAATAAGGGGGCTATAAGGTTAAATGAGCAGTTCTTC. Translation gives CASSHNKGAIRLNEQFF.

This sequence joins TRBV18 and TRBJ1-3, with 11 bases identical to TRBD1. Germline CDR1 and CDR2: KGHSH and LQKENI. J lost 4 bases, V lost 5 bases, and 16 bases had no gene match. There are 19 residues in the CDR3. The DNA of the CDR3 is TGTGCCAGCTCAACCTCCGGGACAGGGGGTCTTCGAGGAGGAAACACCATATATTTT. This translates into CASSTSGTGGLRGGNTIYF.

The chain couples TRBV6-6 to TRBJ2-5; possibly TRBD2 for D (6 bases). The germline V gene has CDR1 MNHNY and CDR2 SVGAGI (reference sequence). V lost 6 bases and J 7 bases, leaving 9 bases between the germline ends. This CDR3 is 11 amino acids long. This CDR3 is CASSVGGTQYF. The CDR3 region has the DNA TGTGCCAGCAGCGTGGGGGGGACCCAGTACTTC.

CDR3 region: CASSLGTGKGTEAFF. CDR3 DNA: TGTGCCAGCAGCTTGGGAACAGGGAAAGGGACTGAAGCTTTCTTT. This chain links TRBV7-9 with TRBJ1-1; D might be TRBD1 (6 bases). There are 15 residues in the CDR3. V lost 3 bases, J lost 5 bases, and 16 bases lay in between. The germline V gene encodes CDR1 SEHNR and CDR2 FQNEAQ (reference sequence).

The chain combines TRBV28 with TRBJ2-1; 8 nucleotides agree with TRBD2. Trimming took 6 bases from V and 10 from J; bases not matched to a gene: 17. The CDR3 contains 16 residues. Germline CDR1 MDHEN, CDR2 SYDVKM. This CDR3 is CASSIPSGPDRIEQFF. In DNA form, the CDR3 reads TGTGCCAGCAGCATACCTAGCGGGCCCGATCGGATAGAGCAGTTCTTC.

The chain carries TRBV18 and TRBJ2-3; 9 nucleotides agree with TRBD1. The CDR3 is 15 amino acids. Per germline, CDR1 KGHSH and CDR2 LQKENI. The trim removed 3 bases at V and 2 bases at J, leaving 3 bases unmatched. The CDR3 DNA reads as TGTGCCAGCTCACCGGGACAGGGCGACACAGATACGCAGTATTTT. Its translation: CASSPGQGDTDTQYF.

The chain joins TRBV19 to TRBJ2-4, with D uncertain. The CDR3 runs 12 residues. Germline loops: CDR1 LNHDA, CDR2 SQIVND (reference sequence). V was trimmed by 3 bases and J by 9 bases, leaving 9 bases between them. The CDR3 DNA reads as TGTGCCAGTAGTATTGGCAATGCCATTCAGTACTTC. Translated, it gives CASSIGNAIQYF.

CDR3 protein: CASSLGATNEKLFF. CDR3 in DNA: TGTGCCAGCAGCCTAGGGGCAACTAATGAAAAACTGTTTTTT. This rearrangement joins TRBV7-9 to TRBJ1-4; tentative D call: TRBD1 (5 bases). Germline CDR1 is SEHNR and CDR2 is FQNEAQ (reference sequence). V was cut by 5 bases and J by 0 bases, with 7 bases left in between. The CDR3 length is 14 residues.